This TCR beta chain is drawn from a study of T cells in localized non-small cell lung cancer. The table came from immunoSEQ multiplex PCR; TCRdb's copy has only in-frame clones and leaves some out. The sample shows 70,000 to 80,000 clones, around nine tenths of them seen only once. General study findings and limits: Blood T cell density predicted longer survival; adjacent-lung clonality, shorter. It was uninvolved adjacent lung that showed the highest T cell clonality, exceeding tumor. Of the top 100 tumor clones, median approximately 50 were in adjacent lung, approximately 28 among its top 100. Heterogeneity is still possible, as just one tumor region was sequenced.

Germline V gene sequence: CDR1 SNHLY, CDR2 FYNNEI. The CDR3 totals 15 residues. This clone was recorded only once. Antigen unknown. The germline gene is not matched at one end of the junction; a read error may be the cause. The clonotype comes from a woman between 40 and 69 years old with stage I squamous cell lung carcinoma. V gene TRBV2 combines with J gene TRBJ1-2; D uncertain. Specimen: peripheral blood, collected before any cancer treatment. The CDR3 reads CASSDGLGFNYGHTF. The CDR3 nucleotides are TGTGCCAGCAGTGATGGGTTGGGGTTCAACTATGGCCACACCTTC.